The 8 T cell receptor beta chains presented below share a single source sample, sequenced in a study of T cells in Graves' hyperthyroidism and ophthalmopathy. The TCR beta CDR3 regions underwent amplification using RNA transcripts as the source. The TCR CDR3 was amplified in a first-round RT-PCR using the HTBI primer set. Via MiXCR, TCRdb re-called the multiplex PCR reads, giving one row per CDR3 protein. Of about 400,000 distinct CDR3 sequences listed, 20% to 30% are singletons. Sequenced sample: blood. The receptors here all came from a man aged 45 to 65 with Graves' hyperthyroidism.

Notes on this clonotype: A much larger clone lies one base from this, so it may be a read error. The CDR3 carries no conserved terminal phenylalanine or tryptophan, so it likely arises from a read error. This chain links TRBV12-3 or TRBV12-4 with TRBJ1-1, with D perhaps matching TRBD1 (5 bases). The V and J ends lost 4 bases and 1 base respectively, with 7 bases between them. The CDR3 loop spans 13 amino acids. The CDR3 region is CASSYDRNTEAFS. CDR3 in DNA: TGTGCCAGCAGTTACGACAGGAACACTGAAGCTTTCTCT.

The chain joins TRBV12-3 or TRBV12-4 to TRBJ2-2; D may be TRBD1 (5 bases). This CDR3 comprises 13 residues. V was clipped by 6 bases and J by 3 bases, with 8 bases between them. CDR3 loop: CASRPRDTGELFF. The DNA of the CDR3 is TGTGCCAGCAGGCCCAGGGACACCGGGGAGCTGTTTTTT.

This chain uses TRBV19 with TRBJ1-5; TRBD1 matches 8 bases. Per germline, CDR1 LNHDA and CDR2 SQIVND (reference sequence). The CDR3 runs to 15 residues. Unmatched junction bases numbered 7, after V lost 3 bases and J lost 6 bases. Written as DNA, the CDR3 is TGTGCCAGTAGTATTACTTGGGACAGGTCTCAGCCCCAGCATTTT. Protein: CASSITWDRSQPQHF.

Of note for this clonotype: Given a much more abundant clone one base away, this may be a read error. The chain employs TRBV28 and TRBJ2-5, with 7 bases lining up with TRBD2. CDR1 MDHEN and CDR2 SYDVKM come from the germline V gene. V trimming: 8 bases; J trimming: 7 bases; junction bases outside the gene matches: 10. The CDR3 totals 13 residues. The chain's CDR3 is CASGPDGRWTQYF. CDR3 coding DNA: TGTGCCAGCGGCCCGGACGGGAGGTGGACCCAGTACTTC. Based on the CDR3 plus reference TRBV28 and TRBJ2-5, the full variable domain is DVKVTQSSRYLVKRTGEKVFLECVQDMDHENMFWYRQDPGLGLRLIYFSYDVKMKEKGDIPEGYSVSREKKERFSLILESASTNQTSMYLCASGPDGRWTQYFGPGTRLLVL.

The CDR3 nucleotides read TGTGCCAGCAGCTTTCAGGGGGCTTCGGAGACCCAGTACTTC. This codes for CASSFQGASETQYF. The rearrangement joins TRBV11-3 to TRBJ2-5; 8 bases are shared with TRBD1. After removal of 3 bases from V and 5 bases from J, the junction contained 5 bases not matched to a gene. The CDR3 loop spans 14 amino acids. The V gene's germline CDR1 is SGHNT and CDR2 YENEEA.

This clonotype has a handful of counts. The rearrangement links TRBV10-3 to TRBJ2-5; no reliable D call. Germline CDR1 reads ENHRY; CDR2 reads SYGVKD. V gave up 2 bases and J gave up 5 bases, with 6 bases separating them. The CDR3 is 12 residues long. CDR3 region: CAISELSETQYF. CDR3 nucleotides: TGTGCCATCAGTGAGCTTTCTGAGACCCAGTACTTC.

V gene TRBV12-3 or TRBV12-4 combines with J gene TRBJ1-2, with 12 bases fitting TRBD1. The J segment lost 3 bases and the V segment lost 6 bases, leaving 8 bases of the junction unmatched. The CDR3 sequence is 16 residues long. In nucleotides, the CDR3 is TGTGCCAGCAGACCAGGCGGGACAGGGGGCGACTATGGCTACACCTTC. Translation: CASRPGGTGGDYGYTF.

This clonotype was picked up many times. This chain connects TRBV12-3 or TRBV12-4 to TRBJ1-1; D is uncertain. V lost 3 bases and J lost 4, with 9 bases in between. This CDR3 has 13 amino acids. CDR3 in DNA: TGTGCCAGCAGTTTCAACGGGTTCACTGAAGCTTTCTTT. Its translation: CASSFNGFTEAFF.